The 16 T cell receptor beta chains listed next were all sequenced from one sample in a study of blood T cell repertoires in COVID-19. The table came from immunoSEQ multiplex PCR; TCRdb's copy has only in-frame clones and leaves some out. The table has more than 200,000 clones, around 84% seen once. The sample taken for sequencing was peripheral blood. Receptors originate from an elderly woman with COVID-19, enrolled during active disease.

The rearrangement joins TRBV27 to TRBJ2-5, with TRBD2 matching over 9 bases. Trimming cost V 3 bases and J 5 bases; bases outside gene matches: 7. The CDR3 sequence is 15 residues long. Per the germline V gene, CDR1 is MNHEY and CDR2 is SMNVEV (reference sequence). The CDR3 region is CASSFLAGGRETQYF. The CDR3 DNA reads as TGTGCCAGCAGTTTCCTGGCGGGGGGGCGGGAGACCCAGTACTTC.

The chain links TRBV7-2 to TRBJ1-5; a possible D gene is TRBD1 (6 bases). V was pared by 8 bases and J by 3 bases, with 8 bases between. This CDR3 is built from 12 residues. Germline values: CDR1 SGHTA, CDR2 FQGNSA. CDR3 DNA sequence: TGTGCCAGCGGGACAATCAATCAGCCCCAGCATTTT. It yields the protein CASGTINQPQHF. The variable domain in full, completed from reference TRBV7-2 and TRBJ1-5, reads GAGVSQSPSNKVTEKGKDVELRCDPISGHTALYWYRQSLGQGLEFLIYFQGNSAPDKSGLPSDRFSAERTGGSVSTLTIQRTQQEDSAVYLCASGTINQPQHFGDGTRLSIL.

V gene TRBV7-6 combines with J gene TRBJ2-7, with D possibly TRBD2 on 6 matching bases. V was cut by 5 bases and J by 9 bases, with 23 bases left in between. Germline CDR1 SGHVS, CDR2 FNYEAQ. The CDR3 runs to 15 residues. CDR3 sequence reads: CASSITAGASGGQYF. In DNA form, the CDR3 reads TGTGCCAGCAGCATCACCGCAGGAGCATCCGGGGGGCAGTACTTC.

The genes are TRBV5-6 and TRBJ2-1, with 14 positions matching TRBD2. The CDR3 length is 18 residues. Germline lookup yields CDR1 SGHDT and CDR2 YYEEEE. V shed 0 bases and J 4 bases; nucleotides not matched to a gene: 6. The chain's CDR3 is CASSLGLAGGQVYNEQFF. The CDR3 DNA sequence: TGTGCCAGCAGCTTGGGACTAGCGGGGGGGCAGGTATACAATGAGCAGTTCTTC.

The chain links TRBV28 to TRBJ1-6, with 9 bases lining up with TRBD1. V shed 3 bases, J shed 7 bases, and the junction held 4 bases outside the gene matches. Germline CDR1 reads MDHEN; CDR2 reads SYDVKM. The CDR3 covers 15 residues. The CDR3 DNA follows: TGTGCCAGCAGTTTCCGGGACAGGGCAAATTCACCCCTCCACTTT. Protein sequence: CASSFRDRANSPLHF.

The CDR3: CASTRGGTQETQYF. The CDR3 bases are TGTGCCAGCACCCGGGGGGGGACTCAAGAGACCCAGTACTTC. The chain links TRBV6-5 to TRBJ2-5, with 8 bases that match TRBD2. V dropped 7 bases and J dropped 2; count of bases not matched to a gene: 6. The length of the CDR3 is 14 residues. Germline V gene data show CDR1 as MNHEY and CDR2 as SVGAGI.

The rearrangement uses TRBV29-1 and TRBJ1-1; no clear D. The germline V and J ends were trimmed by 5 bases and 4 bases, with 11 bases remaining between them. Germline-derived CDR1 and CDR2 are SQVTM and ANQGSEA. The CDR3 is 12 residues long. CDR3 sequence (DNA): TGCAGCGTTAGTTCCGGCGGCACTGAAGCTTTCTTT. Translation gives CSVSSGGTEAFF.

V and J are TRBV5-6 and TRBJ2-5, with 7 bases fitting TRBD2. Germline lookup yields CDR1 SGHDT and CDR2 YYEEEE. CDR3 length: 13 amino acids. V gave up 4 bases and J gave up 7 bases; unmatched junction bases: 7. CDR3 DNA: TGTGCCAGCAGCCCTGGACCGGGGGGGACCCAGTACTTC. This encodes CASSPGPGGTQYF.

The rearrangement joins TRBV7-2 to TRBJ2-3; D remains ambiguous. CDR3 length: 12 residues. The V gene's germline CDR1 is SGHTA and CDR2 FQGNSA. V was shortened by 2 bases and J by 4 bases, with 4 bases between the two germline ends. CDR3 sequence reads: CASSLSSDTQYF. In DNA form, the CDR3 reads TGTGCCAGCAGCTTATCATCAGATACGCAGTATTTT.

The chain is built from TRBV30 and TRBJ1-4, with D perhaps TRBD1 (6 bases). Trimming cost V 5 bases and J 7 bases, with 14 bases left between them. CDR3 length: 13 amino acids. Germline V lookup: CDR1 GTSNPN, CDR2 SVGIG (reference sequence). CDR3 loop: CAWGPGGREKLFF. The CDR3 nucleotides are TGTGCCTGGGGACCCGGGGGGCGTGAAAAACTGTTTTTT.

The rearrangement links TRBV28 to TRBJ1-6; tentative D call: TRBD1 (6 bases). CDR1 is MDHEN and CDR2 is SYDVKM in the germline V gene. The ends were cut back, 2 bases at V and 1 base at J, with 24 bases in the middle. This CDR3 comprises 21 residues. CDR3 loop: CASSLTFDPTGRGSYNSPLHF. The CDR3 bases are TGTGCCAGCAGTTTAACTTTTGATCCGACAGGTAGGGGATCCTATAATTCACCCCTCCACTTT.

This clone was counted a few times. The chain couples TRBV18 to TRBJ1-1; 11 nucleotides align to TRBD1. This CDR3 is 19 amino acids long. Trimming took 3 bases from V and 1 from J; bases not matched to a gene: 13. Germline CDR1 KGHSH, CDR2 LQKENI. The CDR3 bases are TGTGCCAGCTCACCTGCTAGAACCGGGACAGGGGGGAAGAACACTGAAGCTTTCTTT. Translated, it gives CASSPARTGTGGKNTEAFF.

The chain joins TRBV3-1 (or the pseudogene TRBV3-2) to TRBJ2-7, with D possibly being TRBD2 (5 bases). The CDR3 runs 13 residues. The V and J ends lost 1 base and 6 bases respectively, with 10 bases between them. Germline-derived CDR1 and CDR2 are LGHDT and YNNKEL (reference sequence). The CDR3 sequence is CASSQGERSEQYV. In DNA form, the CDR3 reads TGTGCCAGCAGCCAAGGGGAGAGGTCCGAGCAGTACGTC.

The gene calls are TRBV6-5 and TRBJ2-5; tentative D call: TRBD1 (6 bases). V lost 0 bases, J lost 1 base, and 12 bases lay in between. The germline gives CDR1 MNHEY, CDR2 SVGAGI. The CDR3 is 16 amino acids. CDR3 in DNA: TGTGCCAGCAGTTACTCCAGGGGCCTCATCCAAGAGACCCAGTACTTC. Protein: CASSYSRGLIQETQYF.

DNA for the CDR3: TGTGCCAGCAGTTATGTGGACAGGGGCTACAATGAGCAGTTCTTC. Translating it yields CASSYVDRGYNEQFF. The chain joins TRBV6-5 to TRBJ2-1, with 9 bases matching TRBD1. The CDR3 has 15 amino acids. Germline V gene lookup returns CDR1 MNHEY and CDR2 SVGAGI. Unmatched junction bases numbered 3, after V lost 3 bases and J lost 3 bases.

This clone appeared a few times. The V gene is TRBV6-6, the J gene TRBJ2-7; tentatively, D is TRBD1 (5 bases). V lost 5 bases, J lost 3 bases, and 14 bases lay in between. The CDR3 covers 14 residues. Looked up from germline, CDR1 is MNHNY and CDR2 is SVGAGI (reference sequence). Here the CDR3 reads CASSKDTPGYEQYV. Here the CDR3 DNA reads TGTGCCAGCAGTAAGGACACCCCGGGCTACGAGCAGTACGTC.